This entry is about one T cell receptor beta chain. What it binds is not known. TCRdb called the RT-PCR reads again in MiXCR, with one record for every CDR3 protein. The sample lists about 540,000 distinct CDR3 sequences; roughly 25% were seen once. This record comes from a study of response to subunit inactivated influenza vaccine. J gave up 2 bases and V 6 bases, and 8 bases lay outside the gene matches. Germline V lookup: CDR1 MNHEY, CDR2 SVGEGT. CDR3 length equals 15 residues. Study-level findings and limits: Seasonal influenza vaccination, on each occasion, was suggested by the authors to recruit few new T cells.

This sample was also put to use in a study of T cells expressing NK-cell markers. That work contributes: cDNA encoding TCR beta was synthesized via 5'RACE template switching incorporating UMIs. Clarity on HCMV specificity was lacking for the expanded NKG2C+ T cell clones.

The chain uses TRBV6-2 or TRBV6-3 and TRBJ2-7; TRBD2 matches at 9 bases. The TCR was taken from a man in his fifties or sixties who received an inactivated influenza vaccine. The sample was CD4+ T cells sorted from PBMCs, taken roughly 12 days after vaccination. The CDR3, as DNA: TGTGCCAGCAGGGAACTAGCGGGTTTCCCCTACGAGCAGTACTTC. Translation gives CASRELAGFPYEQYF.